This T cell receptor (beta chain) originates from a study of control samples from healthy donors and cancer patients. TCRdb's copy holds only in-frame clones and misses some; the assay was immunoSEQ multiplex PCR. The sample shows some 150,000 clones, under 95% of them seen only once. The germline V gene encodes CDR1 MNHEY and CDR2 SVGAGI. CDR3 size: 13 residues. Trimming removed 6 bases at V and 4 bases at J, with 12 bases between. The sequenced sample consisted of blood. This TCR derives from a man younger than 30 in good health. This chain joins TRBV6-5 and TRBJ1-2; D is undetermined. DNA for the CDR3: TGTGCCAGCAGCCGCGACGGCCCCTATGGCTACACCTTC. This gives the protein CASSRDGPYGYTF.